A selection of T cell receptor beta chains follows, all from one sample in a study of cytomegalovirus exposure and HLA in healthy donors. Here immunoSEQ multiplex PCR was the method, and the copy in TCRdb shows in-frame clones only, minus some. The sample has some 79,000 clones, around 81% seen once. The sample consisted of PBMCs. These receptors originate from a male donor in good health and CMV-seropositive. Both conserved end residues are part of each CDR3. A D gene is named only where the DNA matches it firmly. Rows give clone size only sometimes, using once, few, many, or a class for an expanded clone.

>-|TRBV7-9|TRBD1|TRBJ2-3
TGTGCCAGCAGCCCTAGGGCAGGGGGCGTTACAGGTACGCAGTATTTT
CASSPRAGGVTGTQYF
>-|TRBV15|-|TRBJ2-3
TGTGCCACCAGCAGAGAGTCCAGGGCAGATACGCAGTATTTT
CATSRESRADTQYF
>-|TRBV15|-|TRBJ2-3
TGTGCCACCAGCAGCCCCCTTGGACAATCAAGCACAGATACGCAGTATTTT
CATSSPLGQSSTDTQYF
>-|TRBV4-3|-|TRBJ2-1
TGCGCCAGCAGCCAAGATGGGCAAAGTTTTCGGAACAATGAGCAGTTCTTC
CASSQDGQSFRNNEQFF
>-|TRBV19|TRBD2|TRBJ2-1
TGTGCCACCGACCTAGCGGGAGGGCCTGATGAGCAGTTCTTC
CATDLAGGPDEQFF
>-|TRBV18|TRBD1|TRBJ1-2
TGTGCCAGCTCCCCGGACAGGGACTATGGCTACACCTTC
CASSPDRDYGYTF
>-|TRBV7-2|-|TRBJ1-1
TGTGCCAGCAGCCCTAGCACGGTGAACACTGAAGCTTTCTTT
CASSPSTVNTEAFF
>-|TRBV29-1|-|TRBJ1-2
TGCAGCGTTGAAACCATCGGGGGAGGCTACACCTTC
CSVETIGGGYTF
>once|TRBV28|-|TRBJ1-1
TGTGCCAGCTACGAACAGGTTACTGAAGCTTTCTTT
CASYEQVTEAFF
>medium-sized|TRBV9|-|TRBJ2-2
TGTGCCAGCAGCGTAGAGGACCACCTCGGAGGCACCGGGGAGCTGTTTTTT
CASSVEDHLGGTGELFF
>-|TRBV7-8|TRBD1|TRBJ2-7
TGTGCCAGCAGAGAAACAGGGGGGCCGTTGGAGCAGTACTTC
CASRETGGPLEQYF
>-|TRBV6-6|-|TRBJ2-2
TGTGCCAGCAGGATGGGCAGGGCCACCGGGGAGCTGTTTTTT
CASRMGRATGELFF
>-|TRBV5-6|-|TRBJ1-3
TGTGCCAGCAGCCTGGCCGGCTCTGGAAACACCATATATTTT
CASSLAGSGNTIYF
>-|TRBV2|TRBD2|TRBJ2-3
TGTGCCAGCGGTACTAGCGTTGGCGCAGATACGCAGTATTTT
CASGTSVGADTQYF
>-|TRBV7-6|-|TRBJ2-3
TGTGCCAGCAGCTCCTTATGGGCAGGTTCTAGCACAGATACGCAGTATTTT
CASSSLWAGSSTDTQYF
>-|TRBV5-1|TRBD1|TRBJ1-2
TGCGCCAGCAGCTCCGGGGACAGGGGTGGAGGCTACACCTTC
CASSSGDRGGGYTF
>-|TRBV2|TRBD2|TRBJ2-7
TGTGCCAGCAGCCAAGCTCTAGCGGGGTACGAGCAGTACTTC
CASSQALAGYEQYF
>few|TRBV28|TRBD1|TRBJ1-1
TGTGCCAGCAGTGCGGCGCAGGGGGCCAAGAACACTGAAGCTTTCTTT
CASSAAQGAKNTEAFF
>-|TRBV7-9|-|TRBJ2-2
TGTTCCAGCAGCTCATTCTTGACAGCCAGCACCGGGGAGCTGTTTTTT
CSSSSFLTASTGELFF
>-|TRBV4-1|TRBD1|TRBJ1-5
TGCGCCAGCAGCCAAGAAGGACAGGCTTTCTGGCCCCAGCATTTT
CASSQEGQAFWPQHF
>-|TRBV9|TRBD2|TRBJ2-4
TGTGCCAGCAGCGGGGCGGGGGGGCCGGGGGCCAAAAACATTCAGTACTTC
CASSGAGGPGAKNIQYF
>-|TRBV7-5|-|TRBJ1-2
TGTGTCAGAAGCTTCAGGGACAGCGCCTATGGCTACACCTTC
CVRSFRDSAYGYTF
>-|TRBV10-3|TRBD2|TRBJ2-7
TGTGCCGCACAAACTAGCGGGAGGGACGAGCAGTACTTC
CAAQTSGRDEQYF
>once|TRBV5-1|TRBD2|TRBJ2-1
TGCGCCAGCAGCCTAAGCGGGGGCTGGGGAAAGTTCTTC
CASSLSGGWGKFF
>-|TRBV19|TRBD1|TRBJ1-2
TGTGCCAGTAGTTTACAGGGGCCACTCGGGTCGGGCTACACCTTC
CASSLQGPLGSGYTF
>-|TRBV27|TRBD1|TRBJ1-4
TGTGCCAGCAGCCCGGGACAGGGGAATGAAAAACTGTTTTTT
CASSPGQGNEKLFF
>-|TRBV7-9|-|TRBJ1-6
TGTGCCAGCAGCCTCTCGAGCTCCTATAATTCACCCCTCCACTTT
CASSLSSSYNSPLHF
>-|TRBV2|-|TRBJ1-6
TGTGCCACAAAGGGGGACGGACCCTTCAGGTCACCCCTCCACTTT
CATKGDGPFRSPLHF
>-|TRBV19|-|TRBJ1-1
TGTGCCAGTCGGGCTCTGACAGGTAACACTGAAGCTTTCTTT
CASRALTGNTEAFF
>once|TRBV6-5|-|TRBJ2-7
TGTGCCAGCAGACATTCCTACGAGCAGTACTTC
CASRHSYEQYF
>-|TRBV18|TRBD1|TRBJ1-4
TGTGCCAGCTCACCACGGACAGGGGAACGACGGGAAAAACTGTTTTTT
CASSPRTGERREKLFF
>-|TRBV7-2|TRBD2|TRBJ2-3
TGTGCCAGCAGCCCCAACTACGGCGGGGGGTACACAGATACGCAGTATTTT
CASSPNYGGGYTDTQYF
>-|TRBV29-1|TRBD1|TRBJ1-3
TGCAGCGTTGAAGTCCGACAGGGGACCATATATTTT
CSVEVRQGTIYF
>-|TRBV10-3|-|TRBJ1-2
TGTGCCATCAGTGAGTCACAGGACTATGGCTACACCTTC
CAISESQDYGYTF
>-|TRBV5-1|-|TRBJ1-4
TGCGCCAGCAGCTTGGCAACAACTAATGAAAAACTGTTTTTT
CASSLATTNEKLFF
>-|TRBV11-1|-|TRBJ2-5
TGTGCCAGCAGCTTCACTAGTCTGGCGGAGACCCAGTACTTC
CASSFTSLAETQYF
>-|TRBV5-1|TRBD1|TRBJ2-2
TGCGCCAGCAGCACGGGACAGGTCCGGGCCACCGGGGAGCTGTTTTTT
CASSTGQVRATGELFF
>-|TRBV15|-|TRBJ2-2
TGTGCCACCAGCAGAGGTTACGGGGAGCTGTTTTTT
CATSRGYGELFF